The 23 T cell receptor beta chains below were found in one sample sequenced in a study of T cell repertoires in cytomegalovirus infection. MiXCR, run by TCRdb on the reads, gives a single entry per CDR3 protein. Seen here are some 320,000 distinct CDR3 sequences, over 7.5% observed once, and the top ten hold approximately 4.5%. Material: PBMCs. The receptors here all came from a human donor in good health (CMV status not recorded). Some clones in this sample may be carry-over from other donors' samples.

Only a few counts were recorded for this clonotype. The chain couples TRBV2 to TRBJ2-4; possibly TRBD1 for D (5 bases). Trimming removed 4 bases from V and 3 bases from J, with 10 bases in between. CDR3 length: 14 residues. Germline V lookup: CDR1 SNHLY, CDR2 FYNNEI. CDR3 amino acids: CASSVVQVKNIQYF. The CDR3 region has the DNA TGTGCCAGCAGTGTTGTACAGGTCAAAAACATTCAGTACTTC. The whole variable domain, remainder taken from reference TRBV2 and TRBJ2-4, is EPEVTQTPSHQVTQMGQEVILRCVPISNHLYFYWYRQILGQKVEFLVSFYNNEISEKSEIFDDQFSVERPDGSNFTLKIRSTKLEDSAMYFCASSVVQVKNIQYFGAGTRLSVL.

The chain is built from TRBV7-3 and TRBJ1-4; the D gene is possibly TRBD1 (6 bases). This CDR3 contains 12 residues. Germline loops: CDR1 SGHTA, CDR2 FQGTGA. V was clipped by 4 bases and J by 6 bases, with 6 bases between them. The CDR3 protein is CASSSGDEKLFF. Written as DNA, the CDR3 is TGTGCCAGCAGCTCAGGGGATGAAAAACTGTTTTTT.

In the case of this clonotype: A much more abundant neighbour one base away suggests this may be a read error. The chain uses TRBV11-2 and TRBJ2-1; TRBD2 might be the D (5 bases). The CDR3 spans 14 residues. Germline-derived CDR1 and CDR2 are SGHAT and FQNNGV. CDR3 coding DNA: TGTCCCAGCAGCCTTTGGACTGACTACAATGAGCAGTTCTTC. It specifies CPSSLWTDYNEQFF.

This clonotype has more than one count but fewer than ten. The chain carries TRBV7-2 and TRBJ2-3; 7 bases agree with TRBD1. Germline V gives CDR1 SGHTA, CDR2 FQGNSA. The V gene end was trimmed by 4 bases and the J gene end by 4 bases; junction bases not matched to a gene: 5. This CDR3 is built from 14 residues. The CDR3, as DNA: TGTGCCAGCAGCTCGGGACAGCCCCCAGATACGCAGTATTTT. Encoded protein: CASSSGQPPDTQYF.

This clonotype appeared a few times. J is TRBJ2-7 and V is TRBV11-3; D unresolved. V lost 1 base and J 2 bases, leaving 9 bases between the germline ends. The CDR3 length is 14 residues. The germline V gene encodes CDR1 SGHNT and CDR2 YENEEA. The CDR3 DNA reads TGTGCCAGCAGCTTAGGGCACCAACCCTACGAGCAGTACTTC. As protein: CASSLGHQPYEQYF.

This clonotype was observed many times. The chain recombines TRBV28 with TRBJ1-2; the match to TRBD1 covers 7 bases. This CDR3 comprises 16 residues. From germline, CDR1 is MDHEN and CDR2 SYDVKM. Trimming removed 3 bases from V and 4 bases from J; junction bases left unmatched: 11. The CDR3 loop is CASSLKRPDRVYGYTF. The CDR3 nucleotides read TGTGCCAGCAGTTTGAAAAGACCAGACAGGGTCTATGGCTACACCTTC.

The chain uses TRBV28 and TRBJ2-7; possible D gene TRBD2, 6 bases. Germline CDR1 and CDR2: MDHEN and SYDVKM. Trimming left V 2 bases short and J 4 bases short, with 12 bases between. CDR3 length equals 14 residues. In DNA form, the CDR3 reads TGTGCCAGCAGTTTACCAGGGAGGTTGTACGAGCAGTACTTC. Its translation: CASSLPGRLYEQYF.

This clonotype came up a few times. The CDR3 loop reads CAGTGTGNTGELFF. The CDR3 DNA is TGTGCCGGAACCGGGACAGGGAACACCGGGGAGCTGTTTTTT. The chain carries TRBV2 and TRBJ2-2, with 8 bases lining up with TRBD1. Germline CDR1 reads SNHLY; CDR2 reads FYNNEI. This CDR3 comprises 14 residues. V was pared by 11 bases and J by 1 base, with 6 bases of the junction left unmatched.

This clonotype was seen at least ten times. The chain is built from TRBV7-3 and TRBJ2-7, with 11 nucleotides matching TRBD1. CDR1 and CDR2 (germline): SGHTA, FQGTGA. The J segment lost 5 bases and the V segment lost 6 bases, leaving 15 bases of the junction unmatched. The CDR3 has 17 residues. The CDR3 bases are TGTGCCAGCAGTCTGACCTCGGACAGGGGGCTGTACAACGAGCAGTACTTC. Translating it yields CASSLTSDRGLYNEQYF. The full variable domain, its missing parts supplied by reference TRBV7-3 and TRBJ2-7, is GAGVSQTPSNKVTEKGKYVELRCDPISGHTALYWYRQSLGQGPEFLIYFQGTGAADDSGLPNDRFFAVRPEGSVSTLKIQRTERGDSAVYLCASSLTSDRGLYNEQYFGPGTRLTVT.

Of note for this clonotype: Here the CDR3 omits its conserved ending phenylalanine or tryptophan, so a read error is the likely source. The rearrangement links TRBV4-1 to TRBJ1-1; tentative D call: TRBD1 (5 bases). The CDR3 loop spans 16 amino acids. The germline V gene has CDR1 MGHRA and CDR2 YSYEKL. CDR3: CASSQEGSRAGTEAFL. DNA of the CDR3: TGTGCCAGCAGCCAAGAAGGGAGCAGGGCTGGAACTGAAGCTTTCCTT.

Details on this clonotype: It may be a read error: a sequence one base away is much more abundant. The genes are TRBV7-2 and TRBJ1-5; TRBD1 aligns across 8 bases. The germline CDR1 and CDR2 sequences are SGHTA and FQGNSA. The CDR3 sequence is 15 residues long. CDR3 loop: CASSTTGGGGQPQRF. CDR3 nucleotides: TGTGCCAGCAGCACCACAGGGGGGGGGGGTCAGCCCCAGCGTTTT.

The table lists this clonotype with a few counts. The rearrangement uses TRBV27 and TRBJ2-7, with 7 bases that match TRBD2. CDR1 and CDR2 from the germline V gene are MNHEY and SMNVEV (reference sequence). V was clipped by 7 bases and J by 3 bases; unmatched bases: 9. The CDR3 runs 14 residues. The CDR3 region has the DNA TGTGCCAGCACCCTCAAGGGCGGGGGCTACGAGCAGTACTTC. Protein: CASTLKGGGYEQYF.

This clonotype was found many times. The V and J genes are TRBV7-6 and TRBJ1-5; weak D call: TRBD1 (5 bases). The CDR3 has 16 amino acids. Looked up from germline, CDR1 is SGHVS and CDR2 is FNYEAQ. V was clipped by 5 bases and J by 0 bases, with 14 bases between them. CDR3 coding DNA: TGTGCCAGCAGCGCCGGGACGGCTTATAGCAATCAGCCCCAGCATTTT. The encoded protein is CASSAGTAYSNQPQHF.

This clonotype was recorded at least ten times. CDR3 amino acids: CASTRPATPAFF. CDR3 DNA: TGTGCCAGCACCCGTCCGGCGACCCCCGCTTTCTTT. This chain links TRBV28 with TRBJ1-1; unclear D gene. The CDR3 length is 12 residues. V was clipped by 7 bases and J by 11 bases, with 17 bases between them. Germline CDR1 is MDHEN and CDR2 is SYDVKM.

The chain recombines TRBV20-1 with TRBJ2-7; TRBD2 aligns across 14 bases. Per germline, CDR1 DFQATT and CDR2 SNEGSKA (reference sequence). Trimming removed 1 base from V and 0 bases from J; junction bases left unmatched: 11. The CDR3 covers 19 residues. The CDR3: CSARAIGGLAGDRSYEQYF. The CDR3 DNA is TGCAGTGCTAGAGCCATAGGGGGACTAGCGGGAGACCGCTCCTACGAGCAGTACTTC.

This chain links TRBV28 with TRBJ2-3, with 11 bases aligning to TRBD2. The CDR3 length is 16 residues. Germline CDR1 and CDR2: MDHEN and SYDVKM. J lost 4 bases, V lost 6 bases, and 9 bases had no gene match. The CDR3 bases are TGTGCCAGCAGAACTAGCGGGAGAGAAGGGTCAGATACGCAGTATTTT. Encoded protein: CASRTSGREGSDTQYF.

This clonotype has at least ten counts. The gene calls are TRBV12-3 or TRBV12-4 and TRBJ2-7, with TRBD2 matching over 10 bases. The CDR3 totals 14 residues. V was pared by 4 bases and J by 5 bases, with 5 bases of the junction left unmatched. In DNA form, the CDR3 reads TGTGCCAGCAGTTCTAGCGGGAGAGGGAACGAGCAGTACTTC. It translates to CASSSSGRGNEQYF.

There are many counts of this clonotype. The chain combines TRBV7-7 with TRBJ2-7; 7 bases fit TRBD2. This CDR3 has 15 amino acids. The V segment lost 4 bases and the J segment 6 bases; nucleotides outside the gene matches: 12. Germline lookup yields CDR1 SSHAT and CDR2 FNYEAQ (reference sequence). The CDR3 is CASSYPVQRGCEQYF. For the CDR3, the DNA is TGTGCCAGCAGCTACCCAGTGCAGCGGGGATGCGAGCAGTACTTC.

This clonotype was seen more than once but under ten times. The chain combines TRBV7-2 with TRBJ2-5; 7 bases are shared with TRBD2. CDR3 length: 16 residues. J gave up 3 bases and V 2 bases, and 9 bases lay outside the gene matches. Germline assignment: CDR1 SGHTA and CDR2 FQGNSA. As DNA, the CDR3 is TGTGCCAGCAGCTTAACCGGGGCGGGGGTAAAAGAGACCCAGTACTTC. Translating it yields CASSLTGAGVKETQYF.

Here the CDR3 reads CSVARDNSGNTIYF. CDR3 DNA: TGCAGCGTTGCCCGGGACAACTCGGGAAACACCATATATTTT. The chain couples TRBV29-1 to TRBJ1-3; tentative D call: TRBD1 (6 bases). V lost 4 bases, J lost 4 bases, and 14 bases lay in between. This CDR3 is built from 14 residues. CDR1 and CDR2 (germline): SQVTM, ANQGSEA.

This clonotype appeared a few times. Here the CDR3 reads CASSEAGGLNNEQFF. CDR3 bases: TGTGCCAGCAGTGAGGCAGGGGGCTTAAACAATGAGCAGTTCTTC. V and J are TRBV2 and TRBJ2-1; TRBD1 matches 8 bases. V was clipped by 3 bases and J by 5 bases; unmatched bases: 6. The CDR3 totals 15 residues. CDR1 is SNHLY, CDR2 FYNNEI, per germline.

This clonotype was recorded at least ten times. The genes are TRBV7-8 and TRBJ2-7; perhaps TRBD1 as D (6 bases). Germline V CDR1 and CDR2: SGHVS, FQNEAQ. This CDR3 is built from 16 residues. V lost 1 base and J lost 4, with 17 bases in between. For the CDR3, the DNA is TGTGCCAGCAGCTTAGGAATCCCACAGGGTGGGTACGAGCAGTACTTC. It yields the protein CASSLGIPQGGYEQYF.

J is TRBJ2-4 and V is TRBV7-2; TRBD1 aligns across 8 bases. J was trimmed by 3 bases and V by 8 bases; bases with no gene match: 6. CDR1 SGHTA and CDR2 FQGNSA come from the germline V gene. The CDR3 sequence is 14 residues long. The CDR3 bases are TGTGCCAGCCATGTCGGGACAGGCAAAAACATTCAGTACTTC. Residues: CASHVGTGKNIQYF.